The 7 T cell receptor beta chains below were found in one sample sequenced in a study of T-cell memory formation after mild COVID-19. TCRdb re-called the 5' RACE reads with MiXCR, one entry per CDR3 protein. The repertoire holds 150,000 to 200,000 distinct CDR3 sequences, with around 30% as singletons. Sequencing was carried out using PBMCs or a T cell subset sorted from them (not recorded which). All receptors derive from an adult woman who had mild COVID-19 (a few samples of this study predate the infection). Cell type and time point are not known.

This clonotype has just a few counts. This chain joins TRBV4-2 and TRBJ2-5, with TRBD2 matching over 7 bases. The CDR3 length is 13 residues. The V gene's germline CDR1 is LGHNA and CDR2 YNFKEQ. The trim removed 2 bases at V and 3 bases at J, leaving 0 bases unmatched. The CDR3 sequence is CASSQTSEETQYF. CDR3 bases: TGTGCCAGCAGCCAAACTAGCGAAGAGACCCAGTACTTC.

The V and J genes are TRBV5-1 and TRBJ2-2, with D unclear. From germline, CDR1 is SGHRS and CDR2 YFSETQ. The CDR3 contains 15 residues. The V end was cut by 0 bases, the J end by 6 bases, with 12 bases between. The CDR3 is CASSLADPTAGELFF. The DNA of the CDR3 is TGCGCCAGCAGCTTGGCCGACCCGACGGCCGGGGAGCTGTTTTTT.

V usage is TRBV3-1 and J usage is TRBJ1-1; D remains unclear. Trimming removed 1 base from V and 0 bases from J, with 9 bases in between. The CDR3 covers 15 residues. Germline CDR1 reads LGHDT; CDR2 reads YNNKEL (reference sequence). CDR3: CASSQVTGMNTEAFF. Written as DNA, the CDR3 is TGTGCCAGCAGCCAAGTTACGGGGATGAACACTGAAGCTTTCTTT.

CDR3 in DNA: TGTGCCAGCAGCCCGTCAGGGACTAATCAGCCCCAGCATTTT. Translated: CASSPSGTNQPQHF. The V gene is TRBV7-9, the J gene TRBJ1-5; maybe TRBD1 (5 bases). The CDR3 consists of 14 residues. The germline V gene encodes CDR1 SEHNR and CDR2 FQNEAQ (reference sequence). The V and J ends lost 5 bases and 4 bases respectively, with 12 bases between them.

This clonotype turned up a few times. CDR3 sequence reads: CASSFVGTGGGNWSKNIQYF. CDR3 nucleotide sequence: TGTGCCAGCAGTTTTGTGGGTACAGGGGGCGGGAATTGGTCCAAAAACATTCAGTACTTC. The chain carries TRBV12-3 or TRBV12-4 and TRBJ2-4; TRBD1 agrees at 9 bases. This CDR3 contains 20 residues. Trimming at V came to 3 bases and at J to 2 bases, leaving 17 bases not matched to a gene.

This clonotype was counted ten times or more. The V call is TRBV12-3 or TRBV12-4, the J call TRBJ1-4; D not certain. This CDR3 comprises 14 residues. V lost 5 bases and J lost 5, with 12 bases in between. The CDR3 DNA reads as TGTGCCAGCAGTGTCGGGGAGCTAAATGAAAAACTGTTTTTT. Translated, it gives CASSVGELNEKLFF.

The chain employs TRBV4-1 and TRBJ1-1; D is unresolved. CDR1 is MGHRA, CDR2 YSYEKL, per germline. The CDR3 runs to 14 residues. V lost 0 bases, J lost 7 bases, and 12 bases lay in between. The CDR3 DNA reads TGCGCCAGCAGCCAAGAGGTAGCCCAACATGAAGCTTTCTTT. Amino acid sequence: CASSQEVAQHEAFF.